The 17 T cell receptor beta chains listed next were all sequenced from one sample in a study of T cell responses to AZD1222 COVID-19 vaccine. TCRdb keeps only in-frame clones here, not all; method: immunoSEQ multiplex PCR. Here the sample spans over 150,000 clones, roughly 94% being singletons. This sample comprised peripheral blood, obtained 28 days after the second AZD1222 dose. Source of these receptors: an adult who received the AZD1222 COVID-19 vaccine.

The gene calls are TRBV6-5 and TRBJ1-5, with D uncertain. The germline CDR1 and CDR2 sequences are MNHEY and SVGAGI. The CDR3 has 13 residues. V lost 6 bases, J lost 5 bases, and 11 bases lay in between. This CDR3 is CASSTRGYQPQHF. The CDR3, as DNA: TGTGCCAGCAGCACGCGGGGTTATCAGCCCCAGCATTTT.

The V and J genes are TRBV9 and TRBJ2-3; 8 bases line up with TRBD2. Trimming removed 3 bases from V and 4 bases from J; junction bases left unmatched: 10. The CDR3 is 16 amino acids. CDR1 is SGDLS, CDR2 YYNGEE, per germline. The CDR3 sequence: CASSAEAGVRSDTQYF. The CDR3 nucleotides read TGTGCCAGCAGCGCCGAAGCGGGAGTACGGTCAGATACGCAGTATTTT.

The CDR3, as DNA: TGTGCCAGCAGCCAGGGGCATTTGGATGGCTACACCTTC. Amino acid sequence: CASSQGHLDGYTF. The rearrangement joins TRBV5-5 to TRBJ1-2; possible D gene TRBD1, 6 bases. Germline V gene data show CDR1 as SGHKS and CDR2 as YYEKEE (reference sequence). Trimming shortened V by 4 bases and J by 6 bases, and 13 bases separated the two germline ends. This CDR3 is built from 13 residues.

This chain uses TRBV19 with TRBJ1-4; D call uncertain. The CDR3 covers 14 residues. Trimming took 3 bases from V and 5 from J, leaving 10 bases between them. Germline assignment: CDR1 LNHDA and CDR2 SQIVND (reference sequence). CDR3 amino acids: CASSMYGSNEKLFF. CDR3 coding DNA: TGTGCCAGTAGTATGTACGGGTCCAATGAAAAACTGTTTTTT.

The rearrangement links TRBV28 to TRBJ2-7, with 9 bases that match TRBD1. The CDR3 extends over 14 amino acids. Trimming cost V 6 bases and J 6 bases; bases outside gene matches: 9. The germline gives CDR1 MDHEN, CDR2 SYDVKM. The DNA for the CDR3 is TGTGCCAGCAGGGAGGGACAGGGAGGGGCCGAGCAGTACTTC. Encoded protein: CASREGQGGAEQYF.

The genes are TRBV9 and TRBJ1-4; 8 nucleotides line up with TRBD1. V shed 3 bases and J 7 bases; nucleotides not matched to a gene: 8. The germline gives CDR1 SGDLS, CDR2 YYNGEE. CDR3 length: 15 amino acids. DNA for the CDR3: TGTGCCAGCAGCGGACAGGGACAGGTGTTTGAAAAACTGTTTTTT. It is translated as CASSGQGQVFEKLFF. Full variable domain (remainder filled in from reference TRBV9 and TRBJ1-4): DSGVTQTPKHLITATGQRVTLRCSPRSGDLSVYWYQQSLDQGLQFLIQYYNGEERAKGNILERFSAQQFPDLHSELNLSSLELGDSALYFCASSGQGQVFEKLFFGSGTQLSVL.

This clone was found a few times. V is TRBV15 and J is TRBJ1-6; D not resolved. Trimming cost V 8 bases and J 14 bases, with 22 bases left between them. The germline V gene has CDR1 LNHNV and CDR2 YYDKDF (reference sequence). This CDR3 spans 14 amino acids. Here the CDR3 DNA reads TGTGCCACCCTCCCAGGACCATCGGAGGGCACCCTCCACTTT. The encoded protein is CATLPGPSEGTLHF.

The rearrangement links TRBV28 to TRBJ1-1, with unresolved D. Per the germline V gene, CDR1 is MDHEN and CDR2 is SYDVKM. The CDR3 sequence is 11 residues long. V lost 8 bases, J lost 8 bases, and 12 bases lay in between. CDR3 coding DNA: TGTGCCAGCGTTGACAATATCGAAGCTTTCTTT. Translated, it gives CASVDNIEAFF.

V and J are TRBV7-9 and TRBJ2-7; the match to TRBD1 covers 8 bases. Germline-derived CDR1 and CDR2 are SEHNR and FQNEAQ (reference sequence). There are 14 residues in the CDR3. The J segment lost 3 bases and the V segment lost 5 bases, leaving 6 bases of the junction unmatched. The CDR3 loop reads CASSPGQGLYEQYF. The CDR3 DNA follows: TGTGCCAGCAGCCCTGGACAGGGTCTCTACGAGCAGTACTTC.

Worth noting for this clone: This sample also contains other DNA sequences that code for the same CDR3. The genes are TRBV28 and TRBJ2-7, with a tentative D call TRBD1 (6 bases). V was shortened by 8 bases and J by 3 bases, with 11 bases between the two germline ends. CDR1 and CDR2 (germline): MDHEN, SYDVKM. This CDR3 is built from 12 residues. CDR3 in amino acids: CASRRDNYEQYF. The DNA of the CDR3 is TGTGCCAGCCGACGGGACAACTACGAGCAGTACTTC.

This chain uses TRBV5-1 with TRBJ1-2; no clear D. Trimming left V 4 bases short and J 2 bases short, with 24 bases between. The CDR3 runs to 18 residues. The V gene's germline CDR1 is SGHRS and CDR2 YFSETQ. The CDR3 DNA sequence: TGCGCCAGCAGCCCCTATGGTTTTGTGACGAGTACGAACTATGGCTACACCTTC. As protein: CASSPYGFVTSTNYGYTF.

The chain carries TRBV5-1 and TRBJ1-1; D gene ambiguous. This CDR3 is built from 15 residues. V was cut by 3 bases and J by 4 bases, with 16 bases left in between. CDR1 is SGHRS and CDR2 is YFSETQ in the germline V gene. This CDR3 reads CASSSNSGWSTEAFF. The CDR3 DNA sequence: TGCGCCAGCAGCTCCAACAGCGGGTGGTCCACTGAAGCTTTCTTT.

CDR3 residues: CASSRGLEQYF. DNA of the CDR3: TGTGCCAGCAGCCGGGGACTCGAGCAGTACTTC. The V call is TRBV11-2, the J call TRBJ2-7; tentatively, D is TRBD2 (6 bases). V dropped 5 bases and J dropped 6 bases, with 8 bases sitting between them. CDR1 is SGHAT, CDR2 FQNNGV, per germline. CDR3 length equals 11 residues.

J is TRBJ2-1 and V is TRBV28, with 9 bases aligning to TRBD1. V trimming: 5 bases; J trimming: 15 bases; junction bases outside the gene matches: 8. Germline CDR1 is MDHEN and CDR2 is SYDVKM. This CDR3 comprises 12 residues. CDR3 in amino acids: CASSRLTGGPFF. CDR3 nucleotides: TGTGCCAGCAGTCGCCTCACAGGGGGCCCGTTCTTC.

This chain uses TRBV9 with TRBJ2-7; 9 bases match TRBD2. J was trimmed by 3 bases and V by 2 bases; bases with no gene match: 6. Germline CDR1 and CDR2: SGDLS and YYNGEE. There are 15 residues in the CDR3. The CDR3 loop is CASSVAGTSFYEQYF. In nucleotides, the CDR3 is TGTGCCAGCAGCGTCGCCGGGACTAGCTTCTACGAGCAGTACTTC. Supplemented by reference TRBV9 and TRBJ2-7, the full variable domain reads DSGVTQTPKHLITATGQRVTLRCSPRSGDLSVYWYQQSLDQGLQFLIQYYNGEERAKGNILERFSAQQFPDLHSELNLSSLELGDSALYFCASSVAGTSFYEQYFGPGTRLTVT.

The rearrangement uses TRBV29-1 and TRBJ1-5; 8 nucleotides align to TRBD1. Germline CDR1 is SQVTM and CDR2 is ANQGSEA. V dropped 6 bases and J dropped 5; count of bases not matched to a gene: 6. This CDR3 contains 13 residues. The CDR3 DNA reads TGCAGCGTCAGGGGGCGAGGGGATCAGCCCCAGCATTTT. It translates to CSVRGRGDQPQHF.

As DNA, the CDR3 is TGTGCCTGGAGTCAAGGTCACCCCAATCAGCCCCAGCATTTT. It translates to CAWSQGHPNQPQHF. The chain couples TRBV30 to TRBJ1-5; D uncertain. Trimming left V 2 bases short and J 3 bases short, with 11 bases between. The CDR3 loop spans 14 amino acids. Germline loops: CDR1 GTSNPN, CDR2 SVGIG (reference sequence).